This T cell receptor beta chain was sequenced during a study of cytomegalovirus exposure and HLA in healthy donors. Per the germline V gene, CDR1 is GTSNPN and CDR2 is SVGIG (reference sequence). After removal of 2 bases from V and 0 bases from J, the junction contained 10 bases not matched to a gene. The length of the CDR3 is 17 residues. The PCR had 60 Vbeta and 13 Jbeta primers. Here immunoSEQ multiplex PCR was the method, and the copy in TCRdb shows in-frame clones only, minus some. Here the sample spans 60,000 to 70,000 clones, about 80% being singletons. The source material was PBMCs. This sequence joins TRBV30 and TRBJ1-5; 7 positions agree with TRBD1. The TCR comes from a woman under 40 in good health and CMV-seronegative. This chain's CDR3 is CAWSFKETGNSNQPQHF. For the CDR3, the DNA is TGTGCCTGGAGTTTCAAGGAGACAGGGAATAGCAATCAGCCCCAGCATTTT. The full variable domain, rest sourced from reference TRBV30 and TRBJ1-5, is SQTIHQWPATLVQPVGSPLSLECTVEGTSNPNLYWYRQAAGRGLQLLFYSVGIGQISSEVPQNLSASRPQDRQFILSSKKLLLSDSGFYLCAWSFKETGNSNQPQHFGDGTRLSIL.